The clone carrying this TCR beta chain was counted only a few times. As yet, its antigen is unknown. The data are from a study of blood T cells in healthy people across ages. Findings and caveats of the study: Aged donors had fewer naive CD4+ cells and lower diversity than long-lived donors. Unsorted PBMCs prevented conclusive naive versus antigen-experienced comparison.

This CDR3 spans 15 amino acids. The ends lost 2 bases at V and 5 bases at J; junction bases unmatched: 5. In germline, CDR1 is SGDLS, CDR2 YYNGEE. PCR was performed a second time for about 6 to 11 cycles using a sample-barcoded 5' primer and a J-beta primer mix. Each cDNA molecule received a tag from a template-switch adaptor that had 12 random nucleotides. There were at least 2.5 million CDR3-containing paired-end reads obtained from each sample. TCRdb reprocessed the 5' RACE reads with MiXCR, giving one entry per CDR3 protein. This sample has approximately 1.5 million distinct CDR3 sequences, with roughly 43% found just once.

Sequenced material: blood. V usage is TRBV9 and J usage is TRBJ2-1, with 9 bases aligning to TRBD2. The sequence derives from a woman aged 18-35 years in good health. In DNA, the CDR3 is TGTGCCAGCAGCGTTGGGACTAGCTTGAACAATGAGCAGTTCTTC. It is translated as CASSVGTSLNNEQFF.